The T cell receptor (beta chain) described here comes from a study of T cell responses to AZD1222 COVID-19 vaccine. Comment on this clone: The target antigen is unknown.

The study pooled second doses at about 4 or about 12 weeks. The data were produced by immunoSEQ multiplex PCR, yet TCRdb's version contains in-frame clones alone and is incomplete. Of 100,000 to 150,000 clones in the sample, around 84% were seen once. Study-level findings and limits: A rise in Spike-specific TCR breadth and depth followed two AZD1222 doses.

The V gene lost 3 bases and the J gene lost 0 bases, with 3 bases spanning the gap. Germline CDR1 SNHLY, CDR2 FYNNEI. This CDR3 is built from 12 residues. Here the sequenced sample was peripheral blood, taken 28 days after the second AZD1222 dose. The J gene is TRBJ2-7, the V gene TRBV2; the D is unclear. This TCR derives from an adult who received the AZD1222 COVID-19 vaccine. As DNA, the CDR3 is TGTGCCAGCAGTGACAACTCCTACGAGCAGTACTTC. This sequence encodes CASSDNSYEQYF.